This passage covers 9 T cell receptor beta chains from one sample sequenced in a study of blood T cells in healthy people across ages. With a J-beta primer mix and a sample-barcoded 5' primer, a second PCR ran about 7 to 12 cycles. TCRdb re-analysed the 5' RACE reads in MiXCR, keeping a single row per CDR3 protein. The profile shows about 970,000 distinct CDR3 sequences, 45% to 60% of them singletons. Sequencing was performed on blood. The receptors come from a woman aged 60 to 75 in good health.

J is TRBJ2-6 and V is TRBV6-1; the match to TRBD1 covers 7 bases. The trim removed 7 bases at V and 0 bases at J, leaving 15 bases unmatched. CDR3 size: 19 residues. Germline V lookup: CDR1 MNHNS, CDR2 SASEGT. This CDR3 is CASTEEGGRSLSGANVLTF. As DNA, the CDR3 is TGTGCCAGCACCGAAGAAGGGGGCAGGTCTCTCTCTGGGGCCAACGTCCTGACTTTC.

This sequence joins TRBV29-1 and TRBJ2-1; D call uncertain. The CDR3 sequence is 11 residues long. V was cut by 3 bases and J by 4 bases, with 4 bases left in between. Per germline, CDR1 SQVTM and CDR2 ANQGSEA. The CDR3 DNA follows: TGCAGCGTTGAGAAGTACAATGAGCAGTTCTTC. Translating gives CSVEKYNEQFF.

V gene TRBV20-1 combines with J gene TRBJ2-7; 10 bases are shared with TRBD2. There are 14 residues in the CDR3. Germline CDR1 DFQATT, CDR2 SNEGSKA (reference sequence). V lost 5 bases to trimming and J lost 2 bases; unmatched junction nucleotides: 6. The CDR3 is CSALLAGRTYEQYF. CDR3 sequence (DNA): TGCAGTGCTTTACTAGCGGGACGCACCTACGAGCAGTACTTC.

This chain joins TRBV28 and TRBJ2-7; 8 bases match TRBD2. There are 17 residues in the CDR3. Germline V gene sequence: CDR1 MDHEN, CDR2 SYDVKM. After removal of 0 bases from V and 5 bases from J, the junction contained 12 bases not matched to a gene. CDR3 residues: CASSLWGLAGGGHEQYF. The CDR3 DNA follows: TGTGCCAGCAGTTTATGGGGTTTGGCGGGAGGAGGGCACGAGCAGTACTTC.

The chain recombines TRBV4-1 with TRBJ2-7, with 11 nucleotides matching TRBD1. CDR1 MGHRA and CDR2 YSYEKL come from the germline V gene. J lost 5 bases, V lost 5 bases, and 5 bases had no gene match. CDR3 length equals 14 residues. The CDR3 DNA reads as TGCGCCAGCAGCAGGGGACAGGGGGTCGACGAGCAGTACTTC. Encoded protein: CASSRGQGVDEQYF.

This clonotype is a singleton in its sample. This chain joins TRBV7-9 and TRBJ2-4; D remains ambiguous. The J call is doubtful: the DNA matches TRBJ2-7 better. Germline CDR1 is SEHNR and CDR2 is FQNEAQ (reference sequence). The CDR3 runs to 13 residues. The CDR3 region is CASTAFPPYEQYF. In nucleotides, the CDR3 is TGTGCCAGTACAGCTTTCCCCCCCTACGAGCAGTACTTC.

The chain recombines TRBV27 with TRBJ2-5, with a tentative D call TRBD1 (6 bases). Trimming took 6 bases from V and 1 from J, leaving 18 bases between them. The CDR3 runs 16 residues. Germline V gene lookup returns CDR1 MNHEY and CDR2 SMNVEV (reference sequence). The CDR3, as DNA: TGTGCCAGCAGCCAGGGGTTGTGGACCTCCCAAGAGACCCAGTACTTC. Protein sequence: CASSQGLWTSQETQYF.

V usage is TRBV24-1 and J usage is TRBJ2-5, with no clear D. Germline values: CDR1 KGHDR, CDR2 SFDVKD. V was shortened by 3 bases and J by 13 bases, with 20 bases between the two germline ends. The CDR3 runs 14 residues. The CDR3 bases are TGTGCCACCAGTGATGGTCGAACGATCGGGCCTCTGTACTTC. It is translated as CATSDGRTIGPLYF.

V gene TRBV15 combines with J gene TRBJ2-1; D possibly corresponds to TRBD1 (6 bases). This CDR3 region has 14 residues. V shed 11 bases and J shed 0 bases, with 14 bases lying between them. Germline CDR1 LNHNV, CDR2 YYDKDF (reference sequence). The CDR3, as DNA: TGTGCCCCGGGGAAGGGGGACTCCTACAATGAGCAGTTCTTC. Its protein product is CAPGKGDSYNEQFF.